This TCR beta chain stems from a study of blood T cell repertoires in COVID-19. V lost 5 bases and J lost 0; bases outside the gene matches: 4. CDR3 size: 15 residues. CDR1 and CDR2 (germline): SGHTA, FQGTGA. This clone appeared a few times. Assay used: immunoSEQ multiplex PCR; TCRdb lists only in-frame clones, some missing. The sample has around 230,000 clones, 65% to 90% seen once. Specimen: peripheral blood. The rearrangement links TRBV7-3 to TRBJ2-3; 8 nucleotides align to TRBD2. This sequence was found in a man aged 50-59 years with COVID-19, enrolled during active disease. This CDR3 reads CASSLAGRSTDTQYF. The CDR3 DNA reads as TGTGCCAGCAGCCTAGCGGGCCGTAGCACAGATACGCAGTATTTT.